Shown below are 11 T cell receptor beta chains from a single sample sequenced in a study of T cells in Graves' hyperthyroidism and ophthalmopathy. RNA transcripts were the template for amplifying TCR beta CDR3 regions. Primed by the HTBI set, a first-round RT-PCR was run on the TCR CDR3. TCRdb itself ran the multiplex PCR reads through MiXCR, one entry per CDR3 protein. The sample includes some 650,000 distinct CDR3 sequences, about a sixth of them seen just once. The sample taken for sequencing was blood. All receptors come from a woman between 40 and 50 years old with Graves' ophthalmopathy.

There are a few counts of this clonotype. The chain uses TRBV25-1 and TRBJ2-5; 11 positions agree with TRBD2. V was pared by 5 bases and J by 5 bases, with 4 bases of the junction left unmatched. The CDR3 contains 14 residues. Per germline, CDR1 MGHDK and CDR2 SYGVNS. The CDR3 sequence is CASSTSGSYETQYF. CDR3 nucleotides: TGTGCCAGCAGTACTAGCGGGAGTTACGAGACCCAGTACTTC.

This clonotype appeared many times. The chain has TRBV7-9 and TRBJ2-1; TRBD2 agrees at 11 bases. This CDR3 contains 14 residues. The germline gives CDR1 SEHNR, CDR2 FQNEAQ (reference sequence). With V trimmed by 4 bases and J by 6 bases, 2 bases remained unmatched. CDR3 bases: TGTGCCAGCAGCTCTAGCGGGGGGCTCAATGAGCAGTTCTTC. Its translation: CASSSSGGLNEQFF.

V usage is TRBV20-1 and J usage is TRBJ2-1; no definite D call. V was pared by 6 bases and J by 4 bases, with 19 bases between. Germline CDR1 is DFQATT and CDR2 is SNEGSKA (reference sequence). The CDR3 sequence is 15 residues long. CDR3 nucleotide sequence: TGCAGTGCAGGCCCGTCTAGTAGCCCGTACAATGAGCAGTTCTTC. Protein sequence: CSAGPSSSPYNEQFF.

V is TRBV24-1 and J is TRBJ2-1, with D perhaps matching TRBD2 (6 bases). Trimming stripped 9 bases from V and 2 bases from J, with 16 bases between. CDR1 is KGHDR, CDR2 SFDVKD, per germline. CDR3 length: 15 amino acids. CDR3 coding DNA: TGTGCCACCGGCCGGGGCGGGACTCCCTACAATGAGCAGTTCTTC. It codes for CATGRGGTPYNEQFF.

The table lists this clonotype with many counts. The rearrangement uses TRBV2 and TRBJ2-1; TRBD2 agrees at 9 bases. Germline V gene data show CDR1 as SNHLY and CDR2 as FYNNEI. This CDR3 spans 13 amino acids. Unmatched junction bases numbered 2, after V lost 6 bases and J lost 5 bases. The chain's CDR3 is CASSRLADNEQFF. CDR3 nucleotide sequence: TGTGCCAGCAGCCGACTAGCGGACAATGAGCAGTTCTTC.

This clonotype was detected a few times. V and J are TRBV7-9 and TRBJ2-7, with 7 bases matching TRBD2. CDR3 length: 15 residues. The germline V gene encodes CDR1 SEHNR and CDR2 FQNEAQ (reference sequence). V was pared by 5 bases and J by 3 bases, with 10 bases of the junction left unmatched. CDR3 sequence (DNA): TGTGCCAGCAGCGAACGGACTAGTGGCCTCTACGAGCAGTACTTC. This translates into CASSERTSGLYEQYF.

This clonotype was picked up many times. This chain connects TRBV28 to TRBJ2-7; the match to TRBD1 covers 7 bases. The J segment lost 1 base and the V segment lost 2 bases, leaving 5 bases of the junction unmatched. This CDR3 contains 15 residues. Germline lookup yields CDR1 MDHEN and CDR2 SYDVKM. CDR3 nucleotides: TGTGCCAGCAGTTTAGATGCGACAGGGTCCTACGAGCAGTACTTC. It yields the protein CASSLDATGSYEQYF.

This clonotype appeared a few times. The chain couples TRBV6-1 to TRBJ1-2; weak D call: TRBD1 (5 bases). The V gene lost 6 bases and the J gene lost 1 base, with 24 bases spanning the gap. Germline V gene data show CDR1 as MNHNS and CDR2 as SASEGT. The CDR3 runs 18 residues. In nucleotides, the CDR3 is TGTGCCAGCAGGTCCCCCGGGACTGCCCACCACTTTAACTATGGCTACACCTTC. Protein product: CASRSPGTAHHFNYGYTF.

A remark on this clonotype: A much larger clonotype is one base distant, so this may be a read error. V and J are TRBV7-9 and TRBJ2-1; 10 bases are a match to TRBD2. The CDR3 runs to 18 residues. Germline V lookup: CDR1 SEHNR, CDR2 FQNEAQ (reference sequence). DNA of the CDR3: TGTGCCAGCAGCTTGGGTAGCGGGGGGACGGCGTCCTACAGTGAGCAGTTCTTC. It translates to CASSLGSGGTASYSEQFF.

There are many counts of this clonotype. The CDR3, as DNA: TGTGCCAGCAGCCCTAGGGCTAGCGGGGGGTACAATGAGCAGTTCTTC. It is translated as CASSPRASGGYNEQFF. The rearrangement links TRBV7-6 to TRBJ2-1; 11 nucleotides agree with TRBD2. CDR1 is SGHVS, CDR2 FNYEAQ, per germline. The CDR3 is made up of 16 amino acids. The V and J ends lost 5 bases and 4 bases, in that order; junction bases with no gene match: 7.

The chain recombines TRBV7-2 with TRBJ2-2; 7 nucleotides align to TRBD2. The V segment lost 1 base and the J segment 7 bases; nucleotides outside the gene matches: 6. This CDR3 is built from 15 residues. Germline V gives CDR1 SGHTA, CDR2 FQGNSA. The CDR3 nucleotides read TGTGCCAGCAGCTTAGGTGGGAGGGCCGGCGGGGAGCTGTTTTTT. This codes for CASSLGGRAGGELFF.